This is a list of T cell receptor beta chains from one sample in a study of metastatic and nonmetastatic thyroid tumors. TCRdb called clones again from the PCR reads with MiXCR. Among about 9,500 clones listed, around 31% were seen once. Sequencing was performed on tumor tissue. The origin of the receptors is a female donor with papillary thyroid cancer or a benign thyroid nodule (not recorded which). Some clones in this sample may be carry-over from other donors' samples. Both conserved end residues are part of each CDR3. D genes are given only for firm matches. Clone size is given for some rows only: seen once, a few or many times, or a class if the clone is expanded.

>TRBD2|TRBV7-6|NA|TRBJ2-7
TGTGCCAGCAGCTCCCCGGGACTAGCGGGAGTTAACGGGGAGCTGTACTTC
CASSSPGLAGVNGELYF
>TRBD2|TRBV19|NA|TRBJ2-1
TGTGCCAGTAGTATAGCTGGTACTAGCGGGATCGGGCACGGCAATGAGCAGTTCTTC
CASSIAGTSGIGHGNEQFF
>NA|TRBV30|NA|TRBJ1-2
TGTGCCTGGGATGAGGGGAGCTATGGCTACACCTTC
CAWDEGSYGYTF
>NA|TRBV7-2|many|TRBJ2-5
TGTGCCAGCAGCTTGTACCAAGAGACCCAGTACTTC
CASSLYQETQYF
>NA|TRBV7-2|medium-sized|TRBJ2-5
TGTGCCAGCAGCCTAGTGGAGACCCAGTACTTC
CASSLVETQYF
>TRBD2|TRBV11-1|NA|TRBJ2-7
TGTGCCAGCAGCGGAAGCTTGTCGTCTAGCGGGAGGGGAAACTGGCAGTACTTC
CASSGSLSSSGRGNWQYF
>TRBD2|TRBV9|many|TRBJ2-1
TGTGCCAGCAGCGCCGGGACTAGCGGACATTACAATGAGCAGTTCTTC
CASSAGTSGHYNEQFF
>NA|TRBV10-2|few|TRBJ2-2
TGCGCCAACAGTGACCGGGACCGAGCGAACACCGGGGAGCTGTTTTTT
CANSDRDRANTGELFF
>NA|TRBV20-1|medium-sized|TRBJ2-7
TGCAGTGCTGGGTTGCGGAGAATGGACGAGCAGTACTTC
CSAGLRRMDEQYF
>NA|TRBV7-3|NA|TRBJ2-3
TGTGCCAGCATCGCAGGGTCAGATACGCAGTATTTT
CASIAGSDTQYF
>TRBD1|TRBV4-1|NA|TRBJ1-4
TGCGCCAGCAGCGCAAGGCAGGGGGAGTATGAAAAACTGTTTTTT
CASSARQGEYEKLFF
>TRBD1|TRBV27|NA|TRBJ1-1
TGTGCCAGCAGTTTGACAGGGGGCACTGAAGCTTTCTTT
CASSLTGGTEAFF
>NA|TRBV27|NA|TRBJ2-7
TGTGCCAGCAGTTTGAAGGGTCTTAGGAACGAGCAGTACTTC
CASSLKGLRNEQYF
>TRBD2|TRBV6-1|few|TRBJ2-5
TGTGCCAGCGCACGGTCCCTAGCGGAGCCCCAAGAGACCCAGTACTTC
CASARSLAEPQETQYF
>NA|TRBV7-9|NA|TRBJ2-7
TGTGCCAGCAGCTTTACAGCGAGCTCCTACGAGCAGTACTTC
CASSFTASSYEQYF
>NA|TRBV5-1|NA|TRBJ1-6
TGCGCCAGCAGTGTGTGGGGACATGGGGTTTCACCCCTCCACTTT
CASSVWGHGVSPLHF
>TRBD2|TRBV11-1|NA|TRBJ2-7
TGTGCCATCAGCGTAAGCTTGTCGGCTAGCGGGAGGGGAAACGAGCAGTACTTC
CAISVSLSASGRGNEQYF
>TRBD2|TRBV6-2/TRBV6-3|NA|TRBJ2-5
TGTGCCAGCAGCGCGGGAGACCCAGAGACCCAGTACTTC
CASSAGDPETQYF
>NA|TRBV11-2|NA|TRBJ1-5
TGTGCCAGCAGCGCCGGCAGGGGCCGAGGCAATCAGCCCCAGCATTTT
CASSAGRGRGNQPQHF
>NA|TRBV6-1|NA|TRBJ1-2
TGTGCCAGCAGTGAAAGTGTAGGAGGTGGGGGCTACACCTTC
CASSESVGGGGYTF
>NA|TRBV3-1|NA|TRBJ2-2
TGTGCCAGCAGCCCCCAAGGCACCGGGGAGCTGTTTTTT
CASSPQGTGELFF
>NA|TRBV3-1|few|TRBJ1-6
TGTGCCAGCAGCCAAGAATTCGGCAATTCACCCCTCCACTTT
CASSQEFGNSPLHF
>NA|TRBV28|medium-sized|TRBJ2-2
TGTGCCAGCAGACCCCGGACAGTGAGGGGCACCGGGGAGCTGTTTTTT
CASRPRTVRGTGELFF
>NA|TRBV27|medium-sized|TRBJ1-5
TGTGCCAGCAGTCCTTCGTCAGGGGGCAATCAGCCCCAGCATTTT
CASSPSSGGNQPQHF
>TRBD1|TRBV7-3|large|TRBJ2-1
TGTGCCAGCAGCTCGAGACAGGGGGCCAGCGGCAATGAGCAGTTCTTC
CASSSRQGASGNEQFF
>TRBD2|TRBV20-1|NA|TRBJ2-1
TGCAGTGCTAGAGGGCTAGCGGGGCGATACAATGAGCAGTTCTTC
CSARGLAGRYNEQFF
>NA|TRBV19|medium-sized|TRBJ1-5
TGTGCCACTACAGGAGTCTATAGCAATCAGCCCCAGCATTTT
CATTGVYSNQPQHF
>NA|TRBV11-2|many|TRBJ2-5
TGTGCCAGCAGCACCAACACGTCTCCACTACGGCAAGAGACCCAGTACTTC
CASSTNTSPLRQETQYF
>NA|TRBV19|NA|TRBJ2-3
TGTGCCAGTATTAAGCGGGCTGCAGGGGTTGGGACAGATACGCAGTATTTT
CASIKRAAGVGTDTQYF
>NA|TRBV5-1|NA|TRBJ2-7
TGCGCCAGCAGCTTGGAGCCTGGGGATCCCCTCTACGAGCAGTACTTC
CASSLEPGDPLYEQYF
>NA|TRBV7-3|many|TRBJ1-1
TGTGCCAGCAGCTTAAGGGGTCCCGGGCACACTGAAGCTTTCTTT
CASSLRGPGHTEAFF
>TRBD2|TRBV6-5|NA|TRBJ2-5
TGTGCCAGCAGTTACGGGCTAGCGGAACAAGAGACCCAGTACTTC
CASSYGLAEQETQYF
>TRBD2|TRBV7-6|medium-sized|TRBJ2-2
TGTGCCAGCAGCTCCCCGGGACTAGCGGGAGTTAACGGGGAGCTGTTTTTT
CASSSPGLAGVNGELFF
>TRBD1|TRBV28|NA|TRBJ1-2
TGTGCCAGCAGTCTGATGGACAGGAAGAACTATGGCTACACCTTC
CASSLMDRKNYGYTF
>TRBD1|TRBV20-1|NA|TRBJ1-6
TGCAGTGCTAGCCGGGGACAGCTTAATTCACCCCTCCACTTT
CSASRGQLNSPLHF
>NA|TRBV27|NA|TRBJ2-1
TGTGCCAGCAGTTCTACTAGTTACAATGGGCAGTTCTTC
CASSSTSYNGQFF
>NA|TRBV19|NA|TRBJ2-7
TGTGCCAGTAGTATCTCGGTGGGGGCCGCTCCAGAGCAGTACTTC
CASSISVGAAPEQYF
>NA|TRBV20-1|NA|TRBJ1-2
TGCAGTGCTAGAGATGCCCCGGCCGGGGGCTACACCTTC
CSARDAPAGGYTF
>NA|TRBV30|NA|TRBJ2-3
TGTGCCTGGAGTGTAGGGGATACGCAGTATTTT
CAWSVGDTQYF
>NA|TRBV30|NA|TRBJ2-3
TGTGCCTGGAGTGTTACTAGTACAGATACGCAGTATTTT
CAWSVTSTDTQYF
>NA|TRBV2|large|TRBJ2-7
TGTGCCAGCAGTGAATCTAGCTCCCAGGGTCGGGAGCAGTACTTC
CASSESSSQGREQYF
>TRBD1|TRBV5-1|NA|TRBJ1-1
TGCGCCAGCAGCTGGGGACAGGGGGAGACTGGAGCTTTCTTT
CASSWGQGETGAFF
>NA|TRBV20-1|NA|TRBJ2-3
TGCAGTGCTAGTGAGAGTTTCAGCACAGATACGCAGTATTTT
CSASESFSTDTQYF
>NA|TRBV20-1|medium-sized|TRBJ1-5
TGCAGTGCTAGAGATCGGGGTACAGGACATCAGCCCCAGCATTTT
CSARDRGTGHQPQHF
>NA|TRBV5-1|NA|TRBJ1-2
TGCGCCAGCAGCTTGGGTGCACAACTTTTTAACTATGGCTACACCTTC
CASSLGAQLFNYGYTF
>TRBD1|TRBV14|NA|TRBJ1-2
TGTGCCAGCAGCCAAGGGGACAGGGTGCGGTACTACTATGGCTACACCTTC
CASSQGDRVRYYYGYTF
>TRBD1|TRBV20-1|NA|TRBJ1-1
TGCAGTGCTAGAGGGGGGACAGGCCCTGAGAGATCTTTCTTT
CSARGGTGPERSFF
>TRBD1|TRBV18|many|TRBJ2-3
TGTGCCAGCTCACCACCCGGGACAGGCACAGATACGCAGTATTTT
CASSPPGTGTDTQYF
>NA|TRBV7-2|many|TRBJ2-5
TGTGCCAGCAGCTTACGTACCCAAGAGACCCAGTACTTC
CASSLRTQETQYF
>TRBD2|TRBV2|NA|TRBJ2-1
TGTGCCAGCAGTGAATCGGTAGCGGGAGTCAATGAGCAGTTCTTC
CASSESVAGVNEQFF
>NA|TRBV30|NA|TRBJ1-2
TGTGCCTGCTCTATAAAAACCCAGGGGAGCGATGGCTACACCTTC
CACSIKTQGSDGYTF
>TRBD1|TRBV6-2/TRBV6-3|few|TRBJ2-2
TGTGCCAGCAGTTACTGGGGACAGGGGAACACCGGGGAGCTGTTTTTT
CASSYWGQGNTGELFF
>TRBD1|TRBV20-1|NA|TRBJ1-1
TGCAGCCTACCGTCCCGGGACAGGGCCACTGAAGCTTTCTTT
CSLPSRDRATEAFF